Listed here are 25 T cell receptor beta chains from one sample, sequenced in a study of T cell responses to AZD1222 COVID-19 vaccine. Generated by immunoSEQ multiplex PCR, the TCRdb table keeps only in-frame clones and is missing some. The data show around 200,000 clones, 85% to 90% seen once. Sequenced here: peripheral blood, sampled on day 0 of AZD1222 vaccination. Receptor source: an adult in good health.

The chain has TRBV9 and TRBJ2-1, with 15 bases identical to TRBD2. The CDR3 is 16 amino acids. The germline gives CDR1 SGDLS, CDR2 YYNGEE. J was trimmed by 8 bases and V by 3 bases; bases with no gene match: 6. CDR3 residues: CASSAGTSGGYYEQFF. As DNA, the CDR3 is TGTGCCAGCAGCGCGGGGACTAGCGGGGGGTATTATGAGCAGTTCTTC.

The chain couples TRBV7-9 to TRBJ2-7; TRBD1 matches at 7 bases. The CDR3 consists of 14 residues. Germline V gene sequence: CDR1 SEHNR, CDR2 FQNEAQ (reference sequence). V gave up 5 bases and J gave up 4 bases; unmatched junction bases: 8. The CDR3: CASSPRTGLYEQYF. CDR3 nucleotides: TGTGCCAGCAGCCCTCGGACAGGATTGTACGAGCAGTACTTC.

This clone was counted between two and nine times. This chain links TRBV12-5 with TRBJ2-2; TRBD1 agrees at 9 bases. The CDR3 runs 15 residues. Germline-derived CDR1 and CDR2 are LGHNT and FRNRAP. Trimming removed 4 bases from V and 5 bases from J; junction bases left unmatched: 5. In DNA form, the CDR3 reads TGTGCTAGTGGTTATGACAGGGGGTATACCGGGGAGCTGTTTTTT. Translation: CASGYDRGYTGELFF. The full variable domain, in which reference TRBV12-5 and TRBJ2-2 provide the parts outside the CDR3, is DARVTQTPRHKVTEMGQEVTMRCQPILGHNTVFWYRQTMMQGLELLAYFRNRAPLDDSGMPKDRFSAEMPDATLATLKIQPSEPRDSAVYFCASGYDRGYTGELFFGEGSRLTVL.

The chain uses TRBV30 and TRBJ1-2, with D maybe TRBD1 (5 bases). The CDR3 length is 14 residues. Per germline, CDR1 GTSNPN and CDR2 SVGIG (reference sequence). The ends were cut back, 1 base at V and 5 bases at J, with 14 bases in the middle. CDR3 in amino acids: CAWSAAFGGYGYTF. CDR3 nucleotides: TGTGCCTGGAGTGCCGCCTTCGGGGGATATGGCTACACCTTC.

The J gene is TRBJ1-6, the V gene TRBV5-3; D gene uncertain. TRBV5-3 is an ORF for which the function is uncertain. This CDR3 contains 14 residues. The ends were cut back, 0 bases at V and 12 bases at J, with 13 bases in the middle. The CDR3 DNA reads as TGTGCCAGAAGCTTGGGGTTCCGGAGTATACCCCTCCACTTT. This translates into CARSLGFRSIPLHF.

The rearrangement joins TRBV7-9 to TRBJ2-6; no clear D. CDR1 is SEHNR and CDR2 is FQNEAQ in the germline V gene (reference sequence). The CDR3 sequence is 15 residues long. Trimming pared 3 bases from V and 0 bases from J, leaving 6 bases between. CDR3 protein: CASSFDGSGANVLTF. CDR3 in DNA: TGTGCCAGCAGCTTTGACGGCTCTGGGGCCAACGTCCTGACTTTC.

The gene calls are TRBV29-1 and TRBJ1-3; 10 bases line up with TRBD1. The CDR3 is 14 residues long. The V and J ends lost 6 bases and 4 bases, in that order; junction bases with no gene match: 6. Germline CDR1 reads SQVTM; CDR2 reads ANQGSEA. Here the CDR3 reads CSVNDRGHGNTIYF. CDR3 DNA sequence: TGCAGCGTCAATGACAGGGGGCACGGAAACACCATATATTTT. The full variable domain, rest sourced from reference TRBV29-1 and TRBJ1-3, is SAVISQKPSRDICQRGTSLTIQCQVDSQVTMMFWYRQQPGQSLTLIATANQGSEATYESGFVIDKFPISRPNLTFSTLTVSNMSPEDSSIYLCSVNDRGHGNTIYFGEGSWLTVV.

The sample holds one count of this clone. The chain joins TRBV19 to TRBJ2-1; TRBD1 matches 7 bases. Germline CDR1 LNHDA, CDR2 SQIVND (reference sequence). The CDR3 loop spans 15 amino acids. Trimming removed 7 bases from V and 9 bases from J; junction bases left unmatched: 15. The CDR3, as DNA: TGTGCCAGTACTAGACAGGGCCCGGACTCTGCTGAGCAGTTCTTC. The encoded protein is CASTRQGPDSAEQFF.

The chain links TRBV11-3 to TRBJ2-1, with D perhaps assigned TRBD1 or TRBD2 (5 bases each). The V and J ends lost 0 bases and 7 bases respectively, with 19 bases between them. This CDR3 region has 17 residues. Looked up from germline, CDR1 is SGHNT and CDR2 is YENEEA. The CDR3 nucleotides are TGTGCCAGCAGCTTAGATCCCCCTGGGGGACCTCAAAATGAGCAGTTCTTC. As protein: CASSLDPPGGPQNEQFF.

The rearrangement links TRBV7-9 to TRBJ2-1; the D gene is possibly TRBD1 (5 bases). Germline assignment: CDR1 SEHNR and CDR2 FQNEAQ (reference sequence). Trimming shortened V by 9 bases and J by 2 bases, and 17 bases separated the two germline ends. The CDR3 runs to 15 residues. In DNA, the CDR3 is TGTGCCAGTCGCGAAATGGCCAGGGCCTACAATGAGCAGTTCTTC. Translation gives CASREMARAYNEQFF.

The chain combines TRBV13 with TRBJ1-3, with D uncertain. Per the germline V gene, CDR1 is PRHDT and CDR2 is FYEKMQ (reference sequence). Trimming took off 3 bases at V and 0 bases at J, with 9 bases between the two ends. The CDR3 contains 15 residues. DNA of the CDR3: TGTGCCAGCAGCTTCAACACGGTCTCTGGAAACACCATATATTTT. It encodes CASSFNTVSGNTIYF.

The rearrangement joins TRBV5-1 to TRBJ2-1, with D perhaps matching TRBD1 (6 bases). CDR3 size: 15 residues. Germline CDR1 is SGHRS and CDR2 is YFSETQ. Trimming removed 2 bases at V and 3 bases at J, with 12 bases between. Here the CDR3 reads CASSLDQGNYNEQFF. DNA for the CDR3: TGCGCCAGCAGCTTAGATCAGGGGAACTACAATGAGCAGTTCTTC.

V gene TRBV6-2 or TRBV6-3 combines with J gene TRBJ2-2; D might be TRBD1 (6 bases). Deletions cut 5 bases from V and 4 bases from J, with 11 bases between. This CDR3 comprises 14 residues. Germline V lookup: CDR1 MNHEY, CDR2 SVGEGT. The CDR3 loop reads CASSPTTGTGELFF. CDR3 bases: TGTGCCAGCAGTCCCACGACAGGCACCGGGGAGCTGTTTTTT.

V usage is TRBV7-2 and J usage is TRBJ1-5, with 8 bases that match TRBD1. Germline-derived CDR1 and CDR2 are SGHTA and FQGNSA. J was trimmed by 4 bases and V by 1 base; bases with no gene match: 3. The CDR3 length is 15 residues. The CDR3 region is CASSLETGGNQPQHF. The CDR3 DNA follows: TGTGCCAGCAGCTTAGAAACAGGGGGAAATCAGCCCCAGCATTTT.

This clone was recorded once. The chain couples TRBV29-1 to TRBJ2-1; D call uncertain. Trimming stripped 6 bases from V and 7 bases from J, with 19 bases between. The germline CDR1 and CDR2 sequences are SQVTM and ANQGSEA. The CDR3 is 14 residues long. This chain's CDR3 is CSVLGLTRNNEQFF. As DNA, the CDR3 is TGCAGCGTCCTCGGGTTAACAAGGAATAATGAGCAGTTCTTC.

The chain has TRBV7-6 and TRBJ2-2; D not certain. The CDR3 is 14 amino acids. The ends were cut back, 4 bases at V and 8 bases at J, with 14 bases in the middle. Germline CDR1 and CDR2: SGHVS and FNYEAQ. CDR3 sequence reads: CASSSGPGEGELFF. CDR3 DNA sequence: TGTGCCAGCAGCTCAGGACCAGGAGAGGGGGAGCTGTTTTTT.

This chain links TRBV19 with TRBJ2-2, with 8 bases matching TRBD2. The CDR3 has 16 residues. V was clipped by 6 bases and J by 2 bases; unmatched bases: 8. Germline V gene lookup returns CDR1 LNHDA and CDR2 SQIVND (reference sequence). Written as DNA, the CDR3 is TGTGCCAGTAGCCCCCGGGGGGGGGCCAACACCGGGGAGCTGTTTTTT. Encoded protein: CASSPRGGANTGELFF.

This clone showed up just once. The chain carries TRBV10-3 and TRBJ1-6, with unresolved D. V was clipped by 6 bases and J by 6 bases, with 9 bases between them. The germline CDR1 and CDR2 sequences are ENHRY and SYGVKD. The CDR3 has 13 amino acids. CDR3 nucleotide sequence: TGTGCCATCAGCAGGTCCATTAATTCACCCCTCCACTTT. Translating gives CAISRSINSPLHF.

CDR3 sequence: CASSFYLTDRGLETQYF. In DNA form, the CDR3 reads TGTGCCAGCAGCTTCTACCTTACCGACAGGGGGCTAGAGACCCAGTACTTC. The J gene is TRBJ2-5, the V gene TRBV7-6; 10 bases align to TRBD1. V was clipped by 3 bases and J by 4 bases; unmatched bases: 11. The CDR3 sequence is 17 residues long. CDR1 is SGHVS, CDR2 FNYEAQ, per germline.

The chain combines TRBV27 with TRBJ2-5, with TRBD2 matching 11 bases. Unmatched junction bases numbered 11, after V lost 3 bases and J lost 5 bases. The V gene's germline CDR1 is MNHEY and CDR2 SMNVEV (reference sequence). This CDR3 is 17 amino acids long. As DNA, the CDR3 is TGTGCCAGCAGTTTGGCAGGATCGGGACTAGCGGAGGAGACCCAGTACTTC. Protein sequence: CASSLAGSGLAEETQYF.

The chain joins TRBV7-9 to TRBJ2-7; TRBD1 or TRBD2 may be the D gene (5 bases each). The CDR3 spans 14 residues. The germline V and J ends were trimmed by 5 bases and 3 bases, with 14 bases remaining between them. CDR1 and CDR2 (germline): SEHNR, FQNEAQ (reference sequence). For the CDR3, the DNA is TGTGCCAGCAGCCCCCGGGTGGGACGCTACGAGCAGTACTTC. Translating it yields CASSPRVGRYEQYF.

This clone has just one count. This chain joins TRBV5-1 and TRBJ2-3; D remains unclear. This CDR3 has 14 amino acids. Germline loops: CDR1 SGHRS, CDR2 YFSETQ. Trimming shortened V by 0 bases and J by 6 bases, and 11 bases separated the two germline ends. The CDR3, as DNA: TGCGCCAGCAGCTTGGGGCCCCCCGGGGATACGCAGTATTTT. Translating gives CASSLGPPGDTQYF.

This chain links TRBV21-1 with TRBJ1-5; no check of the table's D call, TRBD1, against the DNA was made. TRBV21-1 is a documented pseudogene. The CDR3 consists of 12 residues. DNA of the CDR3: TGTGCCAGCCAACATAGCAATCAGCCCCAGCATTTT. Protein sequence: CASQHSNQPQHF.

The CDR3 reads CASGAQETQYF. Written as DNA, the CDR3 is TGTGCCAGCGGAGCCCAAGAGACCCAGTACTTC. The chain employs TRBV21-1 and TRBJ2-5; TRBD2 was called by the table and not checked on the DNA. TRBV21-1 is tagged as a pseudogene. The CDR3 extends over 11 amino acids.

This rearrangement joins TRBV5-1 to TRBJ1-1; D perhaps matches TRBD1 (5 bases). With 1 base removed from V and 7 bases from J, the gap between germline ends came to 11 bases. This CDR3 has 13 amino acids. Germline V gene sequence: CDR1 SGHRS, CDR2 YFSETQ. The CDR3 reads CASSLLVRDEAFF. CDR3 in DNA: TGCGCCAGCAGCTTGTTGGTCAGGGATGAAGCTTTCTTT.